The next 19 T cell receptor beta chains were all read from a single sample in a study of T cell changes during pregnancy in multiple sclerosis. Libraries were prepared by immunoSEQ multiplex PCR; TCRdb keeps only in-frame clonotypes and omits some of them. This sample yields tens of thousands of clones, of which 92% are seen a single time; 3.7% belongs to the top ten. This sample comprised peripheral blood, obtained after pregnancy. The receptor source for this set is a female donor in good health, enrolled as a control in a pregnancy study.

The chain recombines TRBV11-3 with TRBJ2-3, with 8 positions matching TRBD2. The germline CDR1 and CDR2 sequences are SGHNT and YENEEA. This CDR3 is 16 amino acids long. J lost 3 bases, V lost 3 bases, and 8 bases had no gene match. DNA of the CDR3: TGTGCCAGCAGCTTCGGTCCGGGAGGGCCTACAGATACGCAGTATTTT. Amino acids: CASSFGPGGPTDTQYF. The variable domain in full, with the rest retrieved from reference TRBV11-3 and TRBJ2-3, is EAGVVQSPRYKIIEKKQPVAFWCNPISGHNTLYWYLQNLGQGPELLIRYENEEAVDDSQLPKDRFSAERLKGVDSTLKIQPAELGDSAVYLCASSFGPGGPTDTQYFGPGTRLTVL.

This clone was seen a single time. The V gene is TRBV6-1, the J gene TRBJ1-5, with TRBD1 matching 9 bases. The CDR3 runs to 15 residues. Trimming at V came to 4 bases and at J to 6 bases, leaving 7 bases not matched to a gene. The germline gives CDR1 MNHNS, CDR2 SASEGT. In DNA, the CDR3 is TGTGCCAGCAGTGCAACAACAGGGGGCGGTCAGCCCCAGCATTTT. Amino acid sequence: CASSATTGGGQPQHF.

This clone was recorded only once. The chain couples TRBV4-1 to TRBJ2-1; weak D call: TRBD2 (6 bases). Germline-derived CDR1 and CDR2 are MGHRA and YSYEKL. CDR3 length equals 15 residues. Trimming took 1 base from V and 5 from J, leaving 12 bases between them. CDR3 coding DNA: TGCGCCAGCAGCCAAGTTTCCCGGGAGAACAATGAGCAGTTCTTC. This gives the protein CASSQVSRENNEQFF.

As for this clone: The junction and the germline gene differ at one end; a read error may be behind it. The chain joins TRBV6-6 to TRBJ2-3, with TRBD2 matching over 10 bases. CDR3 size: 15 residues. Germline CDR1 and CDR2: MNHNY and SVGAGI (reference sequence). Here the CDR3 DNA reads TGTGCCAGCAGTTACGCTAGCGGGAGCACGGATACGCAGTATTTT. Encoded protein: CASSYASGSTDTQYF.

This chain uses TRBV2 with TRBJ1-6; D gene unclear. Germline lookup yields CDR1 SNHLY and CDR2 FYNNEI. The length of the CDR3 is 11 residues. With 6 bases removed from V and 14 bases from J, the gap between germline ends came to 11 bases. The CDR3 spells CASRVSGALHF. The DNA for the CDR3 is TGTGCCAGCAGGGTCTCCGGGGCCCTCCACTTT.

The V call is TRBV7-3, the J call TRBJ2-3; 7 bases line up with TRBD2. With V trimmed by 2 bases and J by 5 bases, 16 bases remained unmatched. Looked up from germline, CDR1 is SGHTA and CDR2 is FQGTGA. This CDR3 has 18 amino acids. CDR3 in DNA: TGTGCCAGCAGCTTACAAGGGGAGTCGGCGGGAGACGGAGATACGCAGTATTTT. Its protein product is CASSLQGESAGDGDTQYF.

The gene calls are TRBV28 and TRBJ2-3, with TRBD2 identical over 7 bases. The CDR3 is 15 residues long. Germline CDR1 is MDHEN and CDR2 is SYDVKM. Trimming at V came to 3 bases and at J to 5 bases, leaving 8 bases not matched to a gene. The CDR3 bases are TGTGCCAGCAGTTTCCGGGGGGATTGGGGAGATACGCAGTATTTT. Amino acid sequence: CASSFRGDWGDTQYF.

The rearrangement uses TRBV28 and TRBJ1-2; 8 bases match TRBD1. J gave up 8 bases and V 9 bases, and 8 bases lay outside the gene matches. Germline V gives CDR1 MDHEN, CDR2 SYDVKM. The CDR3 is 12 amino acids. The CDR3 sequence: CASGDRIRGYTF. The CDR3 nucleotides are TGTGCCAGTGGGGACAGGATAAGGGGCTACACCTTC.

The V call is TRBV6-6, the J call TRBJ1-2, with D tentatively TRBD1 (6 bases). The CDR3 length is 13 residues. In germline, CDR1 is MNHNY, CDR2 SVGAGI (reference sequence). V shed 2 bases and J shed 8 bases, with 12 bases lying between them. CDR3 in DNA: TGTGCCAGCAGTTACAGCCAGGGGAAAGGCTACACCTTC. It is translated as CASSYSQGKGYTF.

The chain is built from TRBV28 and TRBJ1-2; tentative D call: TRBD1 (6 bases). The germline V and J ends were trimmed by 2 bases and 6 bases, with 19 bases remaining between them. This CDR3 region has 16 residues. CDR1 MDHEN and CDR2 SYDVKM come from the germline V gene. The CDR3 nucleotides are TGTGCCAGCAGTTTAAGTGGGGGGGCCCCGGGGAATGGCTACACCTTC. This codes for CASSLSGGAPGNGYTF.

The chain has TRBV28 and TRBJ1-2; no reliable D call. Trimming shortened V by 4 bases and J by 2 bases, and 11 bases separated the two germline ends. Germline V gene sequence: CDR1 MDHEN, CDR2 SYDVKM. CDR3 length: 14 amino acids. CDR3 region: CASSSAGNNYGYTF. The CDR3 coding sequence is TGTGCCAGCAGTTCGGCAGGAAACAACTATGGCTACACCTTC.

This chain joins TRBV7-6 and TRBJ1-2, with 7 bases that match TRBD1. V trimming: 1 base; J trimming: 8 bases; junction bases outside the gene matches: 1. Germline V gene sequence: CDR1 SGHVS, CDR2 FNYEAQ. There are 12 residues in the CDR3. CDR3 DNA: TGTGCCAGCAGCTTAGACAGGGGCGGCTACACCTTC. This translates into CASSLDRGGYTF.

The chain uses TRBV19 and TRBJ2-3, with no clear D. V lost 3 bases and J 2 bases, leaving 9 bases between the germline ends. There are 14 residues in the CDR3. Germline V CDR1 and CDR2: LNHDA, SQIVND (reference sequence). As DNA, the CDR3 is TGTGCCAGTAGTATTCCAACTATCACAGATACGCAGTATTTT. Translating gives CASSIPTITDTQYF.

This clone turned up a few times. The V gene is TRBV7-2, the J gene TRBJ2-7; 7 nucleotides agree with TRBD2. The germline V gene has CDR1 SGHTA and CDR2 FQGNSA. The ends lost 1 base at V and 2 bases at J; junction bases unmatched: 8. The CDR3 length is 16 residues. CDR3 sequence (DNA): TGTGCCAGCAGCTTAGTGGGAGGGGCAGACACCTACGAGCAGTACTTC. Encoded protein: CASSLVGGADTYEQYF.

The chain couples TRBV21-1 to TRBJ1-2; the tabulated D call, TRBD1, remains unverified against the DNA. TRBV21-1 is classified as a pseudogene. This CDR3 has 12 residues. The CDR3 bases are TGTGCCAGCAAAGACAGAGGATATGGCTACACCTTC. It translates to CASKDRGYGYTF.

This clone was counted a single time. Here the CDR3 DNA reads TGTGCCAGCAGCCATAACAGGGGGCGGACAGATACGCAGTATTTT. It is translated as CASSHNRGRTDTQYF. The J gene is TRBJ2-3, the V gene TRBV13; 9 bases line up with TRBD1. Germline CDR1 and CDR2: PRHDT and FYEKMQ (reference sequence). After removal of 5 bases from V and 3 bases from J, the junction contained 6 bases not matched to a gene. The CDR3 sequence is 15 residues long.

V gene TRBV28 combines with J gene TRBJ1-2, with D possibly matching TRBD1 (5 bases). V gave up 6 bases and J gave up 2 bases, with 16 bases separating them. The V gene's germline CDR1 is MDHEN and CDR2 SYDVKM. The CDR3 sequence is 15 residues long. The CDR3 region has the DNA TGTGCCAGCAGCAGGGCCTCCTCCATAAACTATGGCTACACCTTC. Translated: CASSRASSINYGYTF.

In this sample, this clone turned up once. CDR3 region: CASSLRLRTDTQYF. CDR3 nucleotide sequence: TGTGCCAGCAGCCTCAGGCTACGCACAGATACGCAGTATTTT. The chain links TRBV5-6 to TRBJ2-3; D is unclear. Trimming took 4 bases from V and 1 from J, leaving 10 bases between them. This CDR3 region has 14 residues. Germline V CDR1 and CDR2: SGHDT, YYEEEE.

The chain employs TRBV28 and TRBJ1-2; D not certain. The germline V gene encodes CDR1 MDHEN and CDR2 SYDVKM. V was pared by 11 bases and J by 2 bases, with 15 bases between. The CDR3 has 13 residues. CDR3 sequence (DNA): TGTGCCTCCAGGAGAGGGCCCAACTATGGCTACACCTTC. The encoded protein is CASRRGPNYGYTF.